Following are 16 T cell receptor beta chains from one sample sequenced in a study of T cell responses to AZD1222 COVID-19 vaccine. TCRdb keeps only in-frame clones here, not all; method: immunoSEQ multiplex PCR. The repertoire holds about 120,000 clones, 85% to 95% seen once, with 1.6% in the top ten. The sample was peripheral blood, taken 28 days after the second AZD1222 dose. These receptors originate from an adult who received the AZD1222 COVID-19 vaccine.

V usage is TRBV28 and J usage is TRBJ2-5; D not resolved. The V end was cut by 8 bases, the J end by 5 bases, with 18 bases between. The CDR3 is 14 residues long. CDR1 and CDR2 (germline): MDHEN, SYDVKM. CDR3 DNA sequence: TGTGCCAGCCGTGACGGATCAACACGGGAGACCCAGTACTTC. Its protein product is CASRDGSTRETQYF.

The rearrangement uses TRBV3-1 (or the pseudogene TRBV3-2) and TRBJ2-1; 9 bases map to TRBD2. The ends lost 6 bases at V and 9 bases at J; junction bases unmatched: 15. The CDR3 covers 16 residues. CDR1 is LGHDT, CDR2 YNNKEL, per germline (reference sequence). The CDR3 DNA reads TGTGCCAGCAGTCACAGGGCGGGAGGGCAGATAGGTGAGCAGTTCTTC. This codes for CASSHRAGGQIGEQFF.

The chain has TRBV6-4 and TRBJ2-1; the match to TRBD2 covers 7 bases. CDR1 and CDR2 (germline): MRHNA, SNTAGT. With V trimmed by 5 bases and J by 7 bases, 8 bases remained unmatched. The CDR3 has 14 residues. CDR3: CASSPGLPRNEQFF. The DNA of the CDR3 is TGTGCCAGCAGTCCGGGACTACCGAGAAATGAGCAGTTCTTC.

This clone was seen only once. The chain uses TRBV5-4 and TRBJ2-5, with 13 bases lining up with TRBD2. The V gene end was trimmed by 6 bases and the J gene end by 5 bases; junction bases not matched to a gene: 7. CDR1 is SGHNT and CDR2 is YYREEE in the germline V gene (reference sequence). The CDR3 loop spans 15 amino acids. The CDR3 loop reads CASTPTSGRGETQYF. The CDR3 DNA reads as TGTGCCAGCACCCCAACTAGCGGGAGGGGGGAGACCCAGTACTTC.

This chain joins TRBV5-4 and TRBJ2-5, with D perhaps matching TRBD1 or TRBD2 (7 bases each). With 3 bases removed from V and 4 bases from J, the gap between germline ends came to 10 bases. Germline-derived CDR1 and CDR2 are SGHNT and YYREEE (reference sequence). The CDR3 covers 13 residues. The CDR3 region is CASSSRGGETQYF. The CDR3 bases are TGTGCCAGCAGCTCCAGGGGGGGAGAGACCCAGTACTTC.

The rearrangement links TRBV7-6 to TRBJ2-1; 8 bases align to TRBD2. This CDR3 has 14 amino acids. The germline gives CDR1 SGHVS, CDR2 FNYEAQ. With 5 bases clipped from V and 6 bases from J, the junction kept 6 bases outside the gene matches. CDR3 in DNA: TGTGCCAGCAGCACTACTAGCGGCACCAATGAGCAGTTCTTC. Its protein is CASSTTSGTNEQFF.

This clone appeared once. V usage is TRBV2 and J usage is TRBJ1-6, with unresolved D. V dropped 8 bases and J dropped 7 bases, with 12 bases sitting between them. Germline loops: CDR1 SNHLY, CDR2 FYNNEI. The CDR3 spans 13 residues. The CDR3 region has the DNA TGTGCCAGCCAGAAGGGATACAATTCACCCCTCCACTTT. This translates into CASQKGYNSPLHF.

V and J are TRBV3-1 (or the pseudogene TRBV3-2) and TRBJ1-2, with D possibly TRBD1 on 5 matching bases. The CDR3 loop spans 12 amino acids. V shed 1 base and J shed 7 bases, with 7 bases lying between them. The germline CDR1 and CDR2 sequences are LGHDT and YNNKEL (reference sequence). The CDR3 is CASSQGRAGYTF. CDR3 bases: TGTGCCAGCAGCCAAGGCAGGGCTGGCTACACCTTC.

CDR3 bases: TGTGCCAGCACTTTAGGACTAGCGGGCACAGATACGCAGTATTTT. Protein: CASTLGLAGTDTQYF. The V call is TRBV2, the J call TRBJ2-3, with TRBD2 matching 10 bases. The CDR3 is 15 amino acids. The germline CDR1 and CDR2 sequences are SNHLY and FYNNEI. With 7 bases clipped from V and 1 base from J, the junction kept 5 bases outside the gene matches.

A single count supports this clone. CDR3 protein: CASSQRRGSAANEQFF. In DNA, the CDR3 is TGTGCCAGCAGCCAACGCCGAGGTTCTGCTGCCAATGAGCAGTTCTTC. The chain recombines TRBV7-3 with TRBJ2-1; D ambiguous. The ends were cut back, 5 bases at V and 6 bases at J, with 20 bases in the middle. Per germline, CDR1 SGHTA and CDR2 FQGTGA. The CDR3 consists of 16 residues.

The V and J genes are TRBV29-1 and TRBJ1-4, with 8 positions matching TRBD1. Germline values: CDR1 SQVTM, CDR2 ANQGSEA. V shed 7 bases, J shed 7 bases, and the junction held 5 bases outside the gene matches. This CDR3 contains 12 residues. CDR3 in DNA: TGCAGCGCTCGACAGGGGTTTGAAAAACTGTTTTTT. This translates into CSARQGFEKLFF.

The chain joins TRBV30 to TRBJ2-1; D unresolved. Trimming left V 0 bases short and J 3 bases short, with 12 bases between. CDR3 length equals 15 residues. Looked up from germline, CDR1 is GTSNPN and CDR2 is SVGIG (reference sequence). The CDR3 reads CAWSVQATYYNEQFF. The CDR3 DNA follows: TGTGCCTGGAGTGTACAAGCGACTTACTACAATGAGCAGTTCTTC.

The genes are TRBV5-6 and TRBJ2-7, with 8 positions matching TRBD1. Trimming cost V 3 bases and J 9 bases; bases outside gene matches: 14. The V gene's germline CDR1 is SGHDT and CDR2 YYEEEE. The CDR3 loop spans 15 amino acids. DNA for the CDR3: TGTGCCAGCAGCTCAGTCCCGGGACAGGTCACTCCGCAGTACTTC. This encodes CASSSVPGQVTPQYF.

J is TRBJ1-2 and V is TRBV6-6; D remains ambiguous. The CDR3 is 13 amino acids. The V gene's germline CDR1 is MNHNY and CDR2 SVGAGI (reference sequence). The germline V and J ends were trimmed by 0 bases and 6 bases, with 8 bases remaining between them. DNA for the CDR3: TGTGCCAGCAGTTACTCCGATAGGAATGGCTACACCTTC. Residues: CASSYSDRNGYTF.

The rearrangement links TRBV30 to TRBJ2-3; the D gene is possibly TRBD2 (6 bases). The CDR3 covers 15 residues. The germline V and J ends were trimmed by 0 bases and 2 bases, with 12 bases remaining between them. Germline assignment: CDR1 GTSNPN and CDR2 SVGIG (reference sequence). CDR3 amino acids: CAWSVLGGITDTQYF. The CDR3 DNA reads TGTGCCTGGAGTGTACTGGGAGGAATCACAGATACGCAGTATTTT.

The chain carries TRBV3-1 (or the pseudogene TRBV3-2) and TRBJ1-1; a possible D gene is TRBD1 (6 bases). This CDR3 has 14 amino acids. Germline CDR1 and CDR2: LGHDT and YNNKEL (reference sequence). V was shortened by 1 base and J by 4 bases, with 10 bases between the two germline ends. DNA of the CDR3: TGTGCCAGCAGCCAAGTCGCAGGGGCCACTGAAGCTTTCTTT. Protein product: CASSQVAGATEAFF.